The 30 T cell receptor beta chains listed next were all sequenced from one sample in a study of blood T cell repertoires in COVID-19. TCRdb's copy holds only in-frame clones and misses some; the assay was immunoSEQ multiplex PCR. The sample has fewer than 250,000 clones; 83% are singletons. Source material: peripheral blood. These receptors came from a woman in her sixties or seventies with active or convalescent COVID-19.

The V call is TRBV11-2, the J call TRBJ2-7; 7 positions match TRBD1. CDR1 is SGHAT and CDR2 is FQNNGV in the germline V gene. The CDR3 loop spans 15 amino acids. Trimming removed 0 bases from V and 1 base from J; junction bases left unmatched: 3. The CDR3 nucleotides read TGTGCCAGCAGCTTAGAGACAGGGCCGTCCTACGAGCAGTACTTC. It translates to CASSLETGPSYEQYF.

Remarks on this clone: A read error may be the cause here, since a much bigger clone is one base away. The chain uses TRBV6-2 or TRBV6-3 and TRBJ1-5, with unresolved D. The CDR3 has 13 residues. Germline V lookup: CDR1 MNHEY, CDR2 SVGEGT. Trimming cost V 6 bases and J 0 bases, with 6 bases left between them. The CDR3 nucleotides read TGTGCCAGCAGCCACAATAGCAATCAGCCCCAGCATTTT. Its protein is CASSHNSNQPQHF.

For the CDR3, the DNA is TGTGCCAGCAGACGACTAGCGGGGGGAACAGATACGCAGTATTTT. It translates to CASRRLAGGTDTQYF. The V call is TRBV6-5, the J call TRBJ2-3; TRBD2 matches 13 bases. After removal of 6 bases from V and 3 bases from J, the junction contained 3 bases not matched to a gene. CDR3 length equals 15 residues. Germline CDR1 and CDR2: MNHEY and SVGAGI.

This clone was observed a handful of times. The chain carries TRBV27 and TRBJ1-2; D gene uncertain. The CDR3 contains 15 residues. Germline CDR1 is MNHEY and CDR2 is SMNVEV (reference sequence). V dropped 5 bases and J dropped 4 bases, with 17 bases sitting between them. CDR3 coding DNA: TGTGCCAGCAGTCCCGCCCTATACTATAGCTATGGCTACACCTTC. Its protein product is CASSPALYYSYGYTF.

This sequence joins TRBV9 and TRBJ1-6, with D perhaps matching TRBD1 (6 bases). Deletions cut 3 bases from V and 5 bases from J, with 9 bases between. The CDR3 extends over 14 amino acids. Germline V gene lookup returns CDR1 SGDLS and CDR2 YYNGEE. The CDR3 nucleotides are TGTGCCAGCAGCGCAACAGGGCATAATTCACCCCTCCACTTT. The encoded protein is CASSATGHNSPLHF.

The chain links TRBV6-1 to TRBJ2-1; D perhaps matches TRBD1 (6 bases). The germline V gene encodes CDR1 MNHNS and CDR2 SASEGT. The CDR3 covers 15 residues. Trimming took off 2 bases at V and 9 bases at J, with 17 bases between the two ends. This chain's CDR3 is CASSETGWEDREQFF. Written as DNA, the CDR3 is TGTGCCAGCAGTGAAACAGGGTGGGAAGATCGTGAGCAGTTCTTC.

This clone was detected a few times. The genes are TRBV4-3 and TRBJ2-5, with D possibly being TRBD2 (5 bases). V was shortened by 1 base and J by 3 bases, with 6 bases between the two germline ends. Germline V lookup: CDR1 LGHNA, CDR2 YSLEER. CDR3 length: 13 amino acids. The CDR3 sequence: CASSQAREETQYF. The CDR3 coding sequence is TGCGCCAGCAGCCAAGCGCGGGAAGAGACCCAGTACTTC.

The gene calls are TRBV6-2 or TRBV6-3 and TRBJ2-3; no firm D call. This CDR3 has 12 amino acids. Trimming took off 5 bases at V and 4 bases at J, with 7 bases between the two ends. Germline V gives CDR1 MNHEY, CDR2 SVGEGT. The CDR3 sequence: CASSRLADTQYF. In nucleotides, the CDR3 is TGTGCCAGCAGTCGACTGGCAGATACGCAGTATTTT.

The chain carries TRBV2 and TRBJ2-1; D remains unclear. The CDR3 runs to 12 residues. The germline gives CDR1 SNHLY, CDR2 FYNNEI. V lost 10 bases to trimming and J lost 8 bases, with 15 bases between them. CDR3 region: CAIKVVRYEQFF. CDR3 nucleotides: TGTGCCATTAAGGTGGTGCGGTATGAGCAGTTCTTC.

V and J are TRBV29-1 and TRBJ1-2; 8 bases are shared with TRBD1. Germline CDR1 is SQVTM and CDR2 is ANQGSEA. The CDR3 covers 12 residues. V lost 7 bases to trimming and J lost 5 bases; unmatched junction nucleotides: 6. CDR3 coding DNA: TGCAGCGGTGGACAGGGTAGATATGGCTACACCTTC. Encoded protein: CSGGQGRYGYTF.

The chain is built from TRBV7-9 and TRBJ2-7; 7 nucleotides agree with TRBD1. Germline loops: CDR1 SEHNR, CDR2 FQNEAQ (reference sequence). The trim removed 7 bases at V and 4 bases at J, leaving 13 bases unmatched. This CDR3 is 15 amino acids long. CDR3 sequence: CASTSEGTVYYEQYF. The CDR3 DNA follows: TGTGCCAGCACCTCTGAAGGGACAGTTTATTACGAGCAGTACTTC.

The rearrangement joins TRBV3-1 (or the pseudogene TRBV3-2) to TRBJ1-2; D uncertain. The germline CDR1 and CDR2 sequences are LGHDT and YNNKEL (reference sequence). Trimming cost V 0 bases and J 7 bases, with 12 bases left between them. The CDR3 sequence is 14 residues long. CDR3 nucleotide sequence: TGTGCCAGCAGCCAAGATTATGCAGGTGCTGGCTACACCTTC. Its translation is CASSQDYAGAGYTF.

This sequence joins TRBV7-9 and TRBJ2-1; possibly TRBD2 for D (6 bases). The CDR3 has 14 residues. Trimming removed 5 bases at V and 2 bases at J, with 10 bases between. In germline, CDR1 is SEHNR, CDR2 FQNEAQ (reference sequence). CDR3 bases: TGTGCCAGCAGCCCGACTAGTGCCTACAATGAGCAGTTCTTC. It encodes CASSPTSAYNEQFF.

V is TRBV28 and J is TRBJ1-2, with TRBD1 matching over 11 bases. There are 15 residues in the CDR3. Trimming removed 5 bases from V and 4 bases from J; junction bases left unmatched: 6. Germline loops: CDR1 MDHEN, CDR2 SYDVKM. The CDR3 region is CASSLRTGGAYGYTF. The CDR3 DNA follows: TGTGCCAGCAGTCTGCGGACAGGGGGCGCCTATGGCTACACCTTC.

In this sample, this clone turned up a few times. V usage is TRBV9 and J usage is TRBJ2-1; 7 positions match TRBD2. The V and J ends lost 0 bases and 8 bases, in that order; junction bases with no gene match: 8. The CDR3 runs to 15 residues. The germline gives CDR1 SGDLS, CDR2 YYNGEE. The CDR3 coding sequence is TGTGCCAGCAGCGTAGGGTCGGGAGGATGGGATGAGCAGTTCTTC. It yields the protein CASSVGSGGWDEQFF. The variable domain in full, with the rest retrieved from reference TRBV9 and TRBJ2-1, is DSGVTQTPKHLITATGQRVTLRCSPRSGDLSVYWYQQSLDQGLQFLIQYYNGEERAKGNILERFSAQQFPDLHSELNLSSLELGDSALYFCASSVGSGGWDEQFFGPGTRLTVL.

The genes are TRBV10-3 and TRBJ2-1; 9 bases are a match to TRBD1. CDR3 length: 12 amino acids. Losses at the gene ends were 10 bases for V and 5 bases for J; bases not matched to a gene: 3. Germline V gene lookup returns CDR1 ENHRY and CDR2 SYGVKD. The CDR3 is CASRDRDNEQFF. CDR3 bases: TGTGCCAGCCGGGACAGGGACAATGAGCAGTTCTTC.

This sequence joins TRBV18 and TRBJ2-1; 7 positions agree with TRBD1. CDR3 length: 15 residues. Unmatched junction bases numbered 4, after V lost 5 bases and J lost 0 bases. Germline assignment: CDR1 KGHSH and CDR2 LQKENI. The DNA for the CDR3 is TGTGCCAGCTCAACGACAGGGAGCTCCTACAATGAGCAGTTCTTC. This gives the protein CASSTTGSSYNEQFF.

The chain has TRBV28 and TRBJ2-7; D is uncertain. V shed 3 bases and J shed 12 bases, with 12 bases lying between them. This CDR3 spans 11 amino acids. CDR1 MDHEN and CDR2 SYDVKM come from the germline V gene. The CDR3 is CASSFDSSAYF. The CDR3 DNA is TGTGCCAGCAGTTTCGACTCCTCGGCGTACTTC.

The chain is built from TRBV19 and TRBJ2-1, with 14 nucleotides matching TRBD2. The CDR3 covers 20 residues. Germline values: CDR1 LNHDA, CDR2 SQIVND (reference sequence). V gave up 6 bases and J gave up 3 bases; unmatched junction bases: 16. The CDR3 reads CASRGEPGLAGEGHYNEQFF. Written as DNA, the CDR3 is TGTGCCAGTAGGGGCGAACCGGGACTAGCGGGAGAAGGGCACTACAATGAGCAGTTCTTC.

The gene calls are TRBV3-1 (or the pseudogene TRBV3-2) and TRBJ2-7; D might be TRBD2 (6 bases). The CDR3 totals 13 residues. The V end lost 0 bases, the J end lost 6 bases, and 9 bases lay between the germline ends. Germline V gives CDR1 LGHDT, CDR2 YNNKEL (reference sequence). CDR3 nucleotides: TGTGCCAGCAGCCAAGATTTGGGGGGCGAGCAGTACTTC. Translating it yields CASSQDLGGEQYF.

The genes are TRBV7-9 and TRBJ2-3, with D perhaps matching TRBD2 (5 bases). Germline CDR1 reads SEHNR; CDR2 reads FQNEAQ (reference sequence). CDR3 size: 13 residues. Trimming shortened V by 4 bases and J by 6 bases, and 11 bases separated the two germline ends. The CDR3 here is CASSSTSGDTQYF. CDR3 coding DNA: TGTGCCAGCAGCTCAACCAGCGGCGATACGCAGTATTTT.

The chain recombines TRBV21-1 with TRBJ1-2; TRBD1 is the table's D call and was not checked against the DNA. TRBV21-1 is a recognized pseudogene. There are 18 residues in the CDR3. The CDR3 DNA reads TGTGCCAGCAGCCTTCGACAGGGTACTAAACCCTCTAACTATGGCTACACCTTC. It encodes CASSLRQGTKPSNYGYTF.

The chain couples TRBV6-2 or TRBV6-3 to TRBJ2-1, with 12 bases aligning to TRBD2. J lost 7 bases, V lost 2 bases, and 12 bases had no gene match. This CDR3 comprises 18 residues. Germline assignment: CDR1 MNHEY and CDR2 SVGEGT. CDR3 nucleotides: TGTGCCAGCAGTTACAACCAACGCCTAGCGGGAGGGGGGAATGAGCAGTTCTTC. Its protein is CASSYNQRLAGGGNEQFF.

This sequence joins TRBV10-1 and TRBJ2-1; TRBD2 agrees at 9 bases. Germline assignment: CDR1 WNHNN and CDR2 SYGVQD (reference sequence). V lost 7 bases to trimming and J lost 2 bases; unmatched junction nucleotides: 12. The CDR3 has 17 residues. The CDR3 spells CASMGDSGRPPYNEQFF. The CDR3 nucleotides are TGCGCCAGCATGGGGGATAGCGGGAGACCCCCCTACAATGAGCAGTTCTTC.

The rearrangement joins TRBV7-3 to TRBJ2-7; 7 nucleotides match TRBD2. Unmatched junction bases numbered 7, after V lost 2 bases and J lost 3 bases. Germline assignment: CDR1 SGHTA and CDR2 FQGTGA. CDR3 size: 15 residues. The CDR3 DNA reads TGTGCCAGCAGCTTAGAGCGGGGAGGATTCTACGAGCAGTACTTC. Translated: CASSLERGGFYEQYF.

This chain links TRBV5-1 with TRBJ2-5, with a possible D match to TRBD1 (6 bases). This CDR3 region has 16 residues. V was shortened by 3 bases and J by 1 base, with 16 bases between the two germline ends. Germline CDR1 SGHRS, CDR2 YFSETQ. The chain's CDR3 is CASSYLTGFSQETQYF. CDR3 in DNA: TGCGCCAGCAGCTACTTAACAGGGTTCTCCCAAGAGACCCAGTACTTC.

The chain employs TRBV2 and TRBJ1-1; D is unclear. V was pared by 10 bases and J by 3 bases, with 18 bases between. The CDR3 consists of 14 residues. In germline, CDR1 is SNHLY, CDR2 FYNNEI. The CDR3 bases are TGTGCCAACCCCTCAAAGGAGTGGGACACTGAAGCTTTCTTT. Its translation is CANPSKEWDTEAFF.

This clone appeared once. CDR3 DNA: TGTGCCAGCAGCTTTGCAATACAGGATTCACCCCTCCACTTT. Translating it yields CASSFAIQDSPLHF. The V gene is TRBV7-9, the J gene TRBJ1-6; D possibly corresponds to TRBD1 (5 bases). Trimming cost V 3 bases and J 8 bases, with 11 bases left between them. The germline V gene has CDR1 SEHNR and CDR2 FQNEAQ (reference sequence). The CDR3 contains 14 residues.

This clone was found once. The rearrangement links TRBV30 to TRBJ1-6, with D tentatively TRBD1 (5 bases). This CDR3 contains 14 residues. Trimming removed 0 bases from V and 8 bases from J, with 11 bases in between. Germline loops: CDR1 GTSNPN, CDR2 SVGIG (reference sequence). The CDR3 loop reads CAWSVRGVYSPLHF. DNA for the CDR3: TGTGCCTGGAGTGTACGGGGGGTCTATTCACCCCTCCACTTT.

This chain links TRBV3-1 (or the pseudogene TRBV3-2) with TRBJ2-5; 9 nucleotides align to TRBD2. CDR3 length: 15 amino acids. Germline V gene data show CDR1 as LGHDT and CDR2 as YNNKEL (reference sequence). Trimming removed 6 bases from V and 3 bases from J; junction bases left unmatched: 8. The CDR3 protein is CASSPPGLAEETQYF. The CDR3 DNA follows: TGTGCCAGCAGTCCCCCGGGACTAGCTGAAGAGACCCAGTACTTC.